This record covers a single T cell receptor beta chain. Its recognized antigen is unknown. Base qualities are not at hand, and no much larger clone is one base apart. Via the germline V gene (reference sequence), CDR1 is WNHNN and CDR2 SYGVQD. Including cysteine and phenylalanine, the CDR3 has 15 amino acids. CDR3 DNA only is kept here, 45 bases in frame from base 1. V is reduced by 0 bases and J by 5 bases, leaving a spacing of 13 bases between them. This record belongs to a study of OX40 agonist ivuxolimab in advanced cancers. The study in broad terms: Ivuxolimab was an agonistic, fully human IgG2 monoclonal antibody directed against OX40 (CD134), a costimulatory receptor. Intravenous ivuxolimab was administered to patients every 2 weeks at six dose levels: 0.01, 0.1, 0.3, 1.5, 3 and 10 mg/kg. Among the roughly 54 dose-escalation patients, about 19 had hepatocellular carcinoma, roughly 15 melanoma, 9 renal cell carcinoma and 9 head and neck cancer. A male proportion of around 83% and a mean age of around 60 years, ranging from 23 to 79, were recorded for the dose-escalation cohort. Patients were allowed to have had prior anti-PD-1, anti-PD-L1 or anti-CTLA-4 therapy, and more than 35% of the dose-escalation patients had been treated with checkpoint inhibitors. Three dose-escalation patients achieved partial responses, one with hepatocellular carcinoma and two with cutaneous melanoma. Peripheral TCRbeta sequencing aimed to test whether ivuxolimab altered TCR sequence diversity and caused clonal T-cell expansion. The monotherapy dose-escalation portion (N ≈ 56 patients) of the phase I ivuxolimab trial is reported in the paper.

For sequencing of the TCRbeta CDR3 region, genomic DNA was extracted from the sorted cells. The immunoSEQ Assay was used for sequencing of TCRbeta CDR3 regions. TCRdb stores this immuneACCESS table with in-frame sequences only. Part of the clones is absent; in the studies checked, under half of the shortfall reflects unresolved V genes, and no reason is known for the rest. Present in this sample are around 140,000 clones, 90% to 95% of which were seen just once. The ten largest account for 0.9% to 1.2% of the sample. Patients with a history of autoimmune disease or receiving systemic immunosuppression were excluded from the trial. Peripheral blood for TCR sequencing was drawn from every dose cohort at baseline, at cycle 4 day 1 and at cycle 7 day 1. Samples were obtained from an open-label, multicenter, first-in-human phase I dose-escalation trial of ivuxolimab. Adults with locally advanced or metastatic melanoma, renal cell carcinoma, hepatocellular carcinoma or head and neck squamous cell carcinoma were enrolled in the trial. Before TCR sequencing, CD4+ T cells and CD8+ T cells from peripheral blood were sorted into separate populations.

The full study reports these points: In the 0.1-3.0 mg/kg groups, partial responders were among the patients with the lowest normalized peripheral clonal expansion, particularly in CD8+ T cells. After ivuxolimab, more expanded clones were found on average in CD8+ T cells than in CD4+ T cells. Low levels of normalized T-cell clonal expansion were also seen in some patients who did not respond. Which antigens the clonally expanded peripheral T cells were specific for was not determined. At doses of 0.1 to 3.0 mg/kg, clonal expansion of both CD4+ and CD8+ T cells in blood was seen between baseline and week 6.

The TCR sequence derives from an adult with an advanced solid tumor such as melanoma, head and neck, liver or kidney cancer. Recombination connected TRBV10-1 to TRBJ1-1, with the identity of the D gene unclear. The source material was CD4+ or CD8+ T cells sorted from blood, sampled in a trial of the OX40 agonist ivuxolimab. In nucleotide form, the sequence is TGCGCCAGCAGTGAGTCCATTGGAAAGCGGACTGAAGCTTTCTTT. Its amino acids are CASSESIGKRTEAFF.